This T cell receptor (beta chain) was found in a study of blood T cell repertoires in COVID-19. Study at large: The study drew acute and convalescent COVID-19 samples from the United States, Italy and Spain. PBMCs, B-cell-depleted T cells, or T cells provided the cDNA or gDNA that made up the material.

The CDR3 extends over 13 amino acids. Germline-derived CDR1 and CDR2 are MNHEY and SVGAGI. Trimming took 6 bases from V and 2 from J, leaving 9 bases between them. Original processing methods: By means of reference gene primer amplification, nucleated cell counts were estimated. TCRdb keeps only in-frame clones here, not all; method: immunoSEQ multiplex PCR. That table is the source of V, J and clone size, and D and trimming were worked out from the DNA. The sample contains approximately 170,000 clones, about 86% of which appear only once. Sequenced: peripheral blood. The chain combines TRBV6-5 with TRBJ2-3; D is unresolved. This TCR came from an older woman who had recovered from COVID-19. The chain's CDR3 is CASSRGNTDTQYF. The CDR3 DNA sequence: TGTGCCAGCAGCCGCGGCAACACAGATACGCAGTATTTT.